Listed below are T cell receptor beta chains from one sample, sequenced in a study of OX40 agonist ivuxolimab in advanced cancers. This table comes from immunoSEQ multiplex PCR, and its TCRdb copy is limited to in-frame clones, with some not included. The sample shows under 95,000 clones, 86% of them seen only once. The sample here was CD4+ or CD8+ T cells sorted from blood, taken in a trial of the OX40 agonist ivuxolimab. All receptors come from an adult with an advanced solid tumor such as melanoma, head and neck, liver or kidney cancer. CDR3s include the opening cysteine and the closing phenylalanine or tryptophan. The D gene is left open where the match is weak. The listing skips clone size in some rows; elsewhere it reads once, few, many or a size class.

v_call	j_call	clone_size	d_call	cdr3_aa	cdr3_nt
TRBV27	TRBJ2-2	NA	NA	CASSLGTLNTGELFF	TGTGCCAGCAGTTTAGGGACTTTAAACACCGGGGAGCTGTTTTTT
TRBV7-2	TRBJ2-7	NA	NA	CASSLGSYSYEQYF	TGTGCCAGCAGCTTAGGCAGTTACTCCTACGAGCAGTACTTC
TRBV7-8	TRBJ1-2	NA	TRBD1	CASSGTGEGYTF	TGTGCCAGCAGCGGTACAGGGGAAGGCTACACCTTC
TRBV2	TRBJ2-1	NA	TRBD2	CASRGQTGLAGGEQFF	TGTGCCAGCAGAGGCCAAACGGGACTAGCGGGAGGTGAGCAGTTCTTC
TRBV2	TRBJ2-2	NA	NA	CASSESRLLPGELFF	TGTGCCAGCAGTGAATCACGTCTTCTGCCCGGGGAGCTGTTTTTT
TRBV6-5	TRBJ1-2	NA	TRBD1	CASSPDRSYGYTF	TGTGCCAGCAGCCCGGACAGGTCCTATGGCTACACCTTC
TRBV27	TRBJ2-1	once	TRBD1	CASTPTGSPYNEQFF	TGTGCCAGCACTCCGACAGGGTCCCCCTACAATGAGCAGTTCTTC
TRBV5-6	TRBJ1-1	NA	TRBD1	CASSFVDRGGGTEAFF	TGTGCCAGCAGCTTCGTGGACAGGGGGGGAGGCACTGAAGCTTTCTTT
TRBV7-2	TRBJ2-3	NA	NA	CASSFSDTDTQYF	TGTGCCAGCAGCTTCTCAGACACAGATACGCAGTATTTT
TRBV10-3	TRBJ2-1	NA	TRBD2	CAISSLSGGFYNEQFF	TGTGCCATCAGTTCCCTAAGCGGGGGATTTTACAATGAGCAGTTCTTC
TRBV7-9	TRBJ2-3	NA	TRBD2	CASARGAGVMTDTQYF	TGTGCCAGCGCCCGGGGAGCGGGAGTCATGACAGATACGCAGTATTTT
TRBV2	TRBJ2-5	NA	NA	CASSAQGTQYF	TGTGCCAGCAGTGCTCAGGGGACCCAGTACTTC
TRBV29-1	TRBJ1-1	NA	NA	CSVAGSPTEAFF	TGCAGCGTTGCAGGCTCCCCCACTGAAGCTTTCTTT
TRBV30	TRBJ2-3	NA	TRBD2	CAWADGGANTDTQYF	TGTGCCTGGGCAGACGGGGGGGCCAACACAGATACGCAGTATTTT
TRBV9	TRBJ2-3	NA	NA	CASSLRPIDTQYF	TGTGCCAGCAGCCTCCGGCCCATCGATACGCAGTATTTT
TRBV7-3	TRBJ1-1	NA	NA	CASIHGGEGTMNTEAFF	TGTGCCAGCATCCACGGGGGAGAGGGGACTATGAACACTGAAGCTTTCTTT
TRBV5-6	TRBJ1-4	NA	TRBD1	CASSYRTGTTNEKLFF	TGTGCCAGCAGCTATCGGACAGGAACAACTAATGAAAAACTGTTTTTT
TRBV7-2	TRBJ2-7	NA	NA	CASSPYESLGYEQYF	TGTGCCAGCAGCCCCTACGAGAGCCTCGGGTACGAGCAGTACTTC
TRBV5-1	TRBJ1-1	NA	NA	CASSFQGAENTEAFF	TGCGCCAGCAGTTTTCAGGGAGCGGAGAACACTGAAGCTTTCTTT
TRBV10-3	TRBJ2-3	NA	TRBD2	CAISESTSGYTDTQYF	TGTGCCATCAGTGAGTCAACTAGCGGGTACACAGATACGCAGTATTTT
TRBV19	TRBJ1-2	NA	NA	CASSTPDRRSGYTF	TGTGCCAGTAGTACTCCTGACAGGCGTTCTGGCTACACCTTC
TRBV9	TRBJ2-3	NA	TRBD2	CASSPRGSGSVTDTQYF	TGTGCCAGCAGCCCCCGTGGTAGCGGGAGTGTCACAGATACGCAGTATTTT
TRBV5-1	TRBJ1-1	NA	TRBD1	CASSLEGIWGQGGLDGTEAFF	TGCGCCAGCAGCTTGGAAGGCATCTGGGGACAGGGGGGCTTGGACGGCACTGAAGCTTTCTTT
TRBV27	TRBJ2-7	NA	TRBD2	CASISSGRFPYEQYF	TGTGCCAGCATCTCGAGCGGGAGGTTCCCCTACGAGCAGTACTTC
TRBV7-9	TRBJ2-1	once	NA	CASRTEQRPYNEQFF	TGTGCCAGCAGGACCGAACAGCGACCGTACAATGAGCAGTTCTTC
TRBV5-1	TRBJ2-5	NA	NA	CASSSQPDSPLYF	TGCGCCAGCAGCTCTCAACCGGACAGCCCGCTCTACTTC
TRBV30	TRBJ2-2	NA	NA	CAWRNPTGPTNTGELFF	TGTGCCTGGAGGAATCCGACAGGCCCTACGAACACCGGGGAGCTGTTTTTT
TRBV7-6	TRBJ2-7	once	NA	CASSFGDYYEQYF	TGTGCCAGCAGCTTTGGAGACTACTACGAGCAGTACTTC
TRBV9	TRBJ1-1	few	TRBD1	CASSPRQGGYTEAFF	TGTGCCAGCAGCCCCCGTCAGGGGGGATACACTGAAGCTTTCTTT
TRBV9	TRBJ2-3	few	TRBD2	CASSVGSGGVMDTQYF	TGTGCCAGCAGCGTAGGTAGCGGGGGGGTGATGGATACGCAGTATTTT
TRBV5-1	TRBJ1-4	NA	NA	CASSSLGGRDEKLFF	TGCGCCAGCAGCTCCCTGGGGGGGAGGGATGAAAAACTGTTTTTT
TRBV7-9	TRBJ2-5	NA	NA	CASSRAGSVGKTQYF	TGTGCCAGCAGCAGAGCAGGGTCGGTTGGCAAGACCCAGTACTTC
TRBV6-5	TRBJ1-2	NA	NA	CASSPTVDYGYTF	TGTGCCAGCAGCCCGACAGTCGACTATGGCTACACCTTC
TRBV20-1	TRBJ1-3	few	NA	CSASWGNTIYF	TGCAGTGCTAGTTGGGGAAACACCATATATTTT
TRBV7-8	TRBJ1-6	NA	TRBD1	CASSLLPPGQGYSPLHF	TGTGCCAGCAGCTTATTACCGCCGGGACAGGGATATTCACCCCTCCACTTT
TRBV29-1	TRBJ1-1	NA	NA	CSVEDPPGAVF	TGCAGCGTTGAAGATCCCCCAGGCGCGGTCTTT
TRBV19	TRBJ1-5	NA	TRBD1	CASSTLDRGNQPQHF	TGTGCCAGTAGTACCCTGGACAGGGGCAATCAGCCCCAGCATTTT
TRBV5-4	TRBJ1-1	NA	NA	CASSEGGRTEAFF	TGTGCCAGCAGCGAGGGGGGGCGAACTGAAGCTTTCTTT
TRBV2	TRBJ1-1	NA	NA	CASSYMNTEAFF	TGTGCCAGCAGTTACATGAACACTGAAGCTTTCTTT
TRBV11-3	TRBJ2-1	NA	NA	CASSLGAPGEQFF	TGTGCCAGCAGCTTAGGCGCCCCGGGTGAGCAGTTCTTC
TRBV27	TRBJ1-2	NA	NA	CASSLSGGGGYTF	TGTGCCAGCAGTTTATCGGGAGGGGGAGGCTACACCTTC
TRBV19	TRBJ1-1	NA	TRBD1	CASKGVGQGAPGAFF	TGTGCCAGTAAAGGAGTGGGACAGGGGGCTCCGGGAGCTTTCTTT
TRBV30	TRBJ1-1	NA	NA	CAWSYGGAGRTEAFF	TGTGCCTGGAGCTACGGGGGGGCAGGGCGGACTGAAGCTTTCTTT
TRBV7-9	TRBJ2-7	NA	TRBD1	CASSLLSGGEQYF	TGTGCCAGCAGCTTACTATCAGGGGGCGAGCAGTACTTC
TRBV5-8	TRBJ2-1	NA	TRBD1	CASSLGTGGGDEQFF	TGTGCCAGCAGCTTGGGGACAGGGGGCGGAGATGAGCAGTTCTTC